This TCR beta chain originates from a study of T-cell reconstitution after alpha-beta-depleted transplantation in children. Study conclusions and caveats: T-cell counts and diversity at one year post-transplant came mainly from newly produced T cells.

This clonotype showed up many times. The antigen is unknown. CDR1 SGHRS and CDR2 YFSETQ come from the germline V gene. The CDR3 runs 16 residues. With 5 bases clipped from V and 0 bases from J, the junction kept 8 bases outside the gene matches. The authors prepared the TCRbeta library with unique molecular identifiers. Via MiXCR, TCRdb re-called the PCR reads, giving one row per CDR3 protein. The table has about 280,000 distinct CDR3 sequences, roughly 12% seen once. The sample in question was peripheral blood, obtained 180 days after TCRalphabeta/CD19-depleted stem cell transplant. The receptor's source is a male patient between 2 and 10 years old who had a stem cell transplant for chronic granulomatous disease, so the T cells may come from the graft donor. The chain joins TRBV5-1 to TRBJ2-1, with 7 bases aligning to TRBD1. The CDR3: CASSQQTGSSYNEQFF. The DNA of the CDR3 is TGCGCCAGCAGTCAACAGACAGGGAGCTCCTACAATGAGCAGTTCTTC.